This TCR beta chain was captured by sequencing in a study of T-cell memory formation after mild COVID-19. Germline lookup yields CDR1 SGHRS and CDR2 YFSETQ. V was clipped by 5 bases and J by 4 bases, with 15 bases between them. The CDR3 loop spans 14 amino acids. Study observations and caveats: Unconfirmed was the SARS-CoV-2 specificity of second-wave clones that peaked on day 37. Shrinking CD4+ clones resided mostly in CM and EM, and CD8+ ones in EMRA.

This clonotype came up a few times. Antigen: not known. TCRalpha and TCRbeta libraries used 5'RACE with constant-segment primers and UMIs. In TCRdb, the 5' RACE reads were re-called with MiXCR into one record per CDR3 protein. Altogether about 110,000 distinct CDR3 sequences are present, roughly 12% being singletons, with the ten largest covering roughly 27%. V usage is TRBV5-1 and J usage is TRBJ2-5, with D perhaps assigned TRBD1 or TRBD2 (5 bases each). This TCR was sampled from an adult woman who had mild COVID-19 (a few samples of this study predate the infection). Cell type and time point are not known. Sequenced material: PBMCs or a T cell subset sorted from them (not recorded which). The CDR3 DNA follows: TGCGCCAGCAGGCCCACCGAGGGACGAGAGACCCAGTACTTC. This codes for CASRPTEGRETQYF. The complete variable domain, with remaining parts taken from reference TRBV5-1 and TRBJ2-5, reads KAGVTQTPRYLIKTRGQQVTLSCSPISGHRSVSWYQQTPGQGLQFLFEYFSETQRNKGNFPGRFSGRQFSNSRSEMNVSTLELGDSALYLCASRPTEGRETQYFGPGTRLLVL.